Each of the 2 T cell receptor beta chains below was sequenced from the same sample in a study of cytomegalovirus exposure and HLA in healthy donors. PCR used 60 Vbeta primers and 13 Jbeta primers. Produced via immunoSEQ multiplex PCR; TCRdb's table is partial and in-frame only. The sample has around 180,000 clones, around 77% seen once. The specimen was PBMCs. Receptors originate from a man aged 55-75 years in good health and CMV-seronegative.

Only one count was recorded for this clone. The chain joins TRBV18 to TRBJ1-1; D not certain. The ends were cut back, 3 bases at V and 7 bases at J, with 15 bases in the middle. This CDR3 region has 14 residues. Per the germline V gene, CDR1 is KGHSH and CDR2 is LQKENI. The CDR3 nucleotides read TGTGCCAGCTCACCCCCATGGAGGGATGATGAAGCTTTCTTT. Protein product: CASSPPWRDDEAFF.

V usage is TRBV27 and J usage is TRBJ2-2; possible D gene TRBD1, 6 bases. Germline lookup yields CDR1 MNHEY and CDR2 SMNVEV (reference sequence). V lost 9 bases and J 1 base, leaving 21 bases between the germline ends. This CDR3 spans 17 amino acids. The CDR3 region has the DNA TGTGCCAGGGATAGTTTATCGACCAGGGGGAACACCGGGGAGCTGTTTTTT. It specifies CARDSLSTRGNTGELFF.